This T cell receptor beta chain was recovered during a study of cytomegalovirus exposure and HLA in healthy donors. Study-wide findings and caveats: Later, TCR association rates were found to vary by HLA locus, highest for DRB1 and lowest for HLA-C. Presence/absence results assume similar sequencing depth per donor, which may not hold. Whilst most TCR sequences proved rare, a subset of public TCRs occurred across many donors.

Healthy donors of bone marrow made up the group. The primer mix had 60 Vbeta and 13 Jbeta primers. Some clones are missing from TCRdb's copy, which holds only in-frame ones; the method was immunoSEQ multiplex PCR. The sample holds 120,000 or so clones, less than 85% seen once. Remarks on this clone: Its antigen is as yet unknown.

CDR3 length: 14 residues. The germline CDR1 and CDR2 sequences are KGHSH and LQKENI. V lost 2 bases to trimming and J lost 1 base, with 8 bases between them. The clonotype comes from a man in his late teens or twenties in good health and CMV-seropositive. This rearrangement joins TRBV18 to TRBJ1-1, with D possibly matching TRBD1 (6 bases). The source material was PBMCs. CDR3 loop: CASSPVTGNTEAFF. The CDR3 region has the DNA TGTGCCAGCTCACCAGTGACAGGGAACACTGAAGCTTTCTTT.